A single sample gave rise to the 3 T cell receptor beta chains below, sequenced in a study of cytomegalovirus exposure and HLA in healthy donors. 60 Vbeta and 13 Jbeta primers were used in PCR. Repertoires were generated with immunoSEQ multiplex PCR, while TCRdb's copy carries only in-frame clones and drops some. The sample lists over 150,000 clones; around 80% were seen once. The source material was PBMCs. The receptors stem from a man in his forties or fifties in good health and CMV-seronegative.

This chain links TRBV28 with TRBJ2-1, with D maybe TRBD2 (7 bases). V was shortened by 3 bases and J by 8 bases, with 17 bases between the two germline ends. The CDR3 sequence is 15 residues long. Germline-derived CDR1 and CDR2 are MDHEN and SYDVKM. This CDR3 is CASSLLGGRRDEQFF. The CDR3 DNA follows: TGTGCCAGCAGTTTGTTGGGGGGGCGCCGAGATGAGCAGTTCTTC.

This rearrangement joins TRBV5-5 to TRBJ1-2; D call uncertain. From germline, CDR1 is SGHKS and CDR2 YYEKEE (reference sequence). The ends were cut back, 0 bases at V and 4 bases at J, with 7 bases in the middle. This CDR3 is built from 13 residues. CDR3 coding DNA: TGTGCCAGCAGCTTGGACGGGTTCTATGGCTACACCTTC. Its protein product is CASSLDGFYGYTF.

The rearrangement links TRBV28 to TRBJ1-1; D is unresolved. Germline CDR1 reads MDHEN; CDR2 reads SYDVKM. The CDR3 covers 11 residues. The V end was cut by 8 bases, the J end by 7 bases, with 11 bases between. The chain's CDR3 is CASQVYGEAFF. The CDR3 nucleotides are TGTGCCAGCCAAGTATACGGTGAAGCTTTCTTT.